A selection of T cell receptor beta chains follows, all from one sample in a study of CD8 T cells in ankylosing spondylitis. TCRdb independently ran MiXCR on the 5' RACE reads; one entry per CDR3 protein. The table includes about 540,000 distinct CDR3 sequences, approximately 12% detected once. Input material: blood, either unsorted or a sorted T cell fraction (not recorded which). The receptors were sampled from a male donor with ankylosing spondylitis. The CDR3 runs from the conserved cysteine through the conserved F or W. Each record gives: V gene, clone size, J gene, D gene, CDR3 DNA, CDR3 protein. A D gene is named only where the DNA matches it firmly. Rows give clone size only sometimes, using once, few, many, or a class for an expanded clone.

TRBV24-1	few	TRBJ2-3	-	TGTGCCACCAGTGATTTGCCCGGACTTGGCACAGATACGCAGTATTTT	CATSDLPGLGTDTQYF
TRBV2	few	TRBJ1-6	-	TGTGCCAGCAGTCGCAACCAGGGGAGCTCCTATAATTCACCCCTCCACTTT	CASSRNQGSSYNSPLHF
TRBV20-1	few	TRBJ2-3	TRBD2	TGCAGTGCCAGGACTAGCGGAAAGGGGAAGACAGATACGCAGTATTTT	CSARTSGKGKTDTQYF
TRBV20-1	few	TRBJ1-6	-	TGCAGTGCTAGAGAGGTCTCTTACTCCTATAATTCACCCCTCCACTTT	CSAREVSYSYNSPLHF
TRBV7-8	-	TRBJ1-5	-	TGTGCCAGCAGCTTAGGCGTCAGGCTTAGCAATCAGCCCCAGCATTTT	CASSLGVRLSNQPQHF
TRBV14	-	TRBJ2-7	-	TGTGCCAGCAGCCAAGATCCCAACTATCTGACCGGGAGCTCCTACGAGCAGTACTTC	CASSQDPNYLTGSSYEQYF
TRBV4-2	-	TRBJ2-7	-	TGTGCCAGCAGCCAAGATAGACGGACTACCACCTACGAGCAGTACTTC	CASSQDRRTTTYEQYF
TRBV5-1	-	TRBJ1-5	-	TGCGCCAGCAGCTTGGCAGGGCTGGATCAGCCCCAGCATTTT	CASSLAGLDQPQHF
TRBV5-1	-	TRBJ2-3	TRBD2	TGCGCCAGTTCGGGACTAGCGGGAGTTACGCAGTATTTT	CASSGLAGVTQYF
TRBV6-1	-	TRBJ1-5	-	TGTGCCAGCAGTGAGCGGGGGAGCAATCAGCCCCAGCATTTT	CASSERGSNQPQHF
TRBV11-2	few	TRBJ1-6	TRBD1	TGTGCCAGCAGCTTATTTGACAGGGCCTCACCCCTCCACTTT	CASSLFDRASPLHF
TRBV20-1	few	TRBJ1-6	TRBD1	TGCAGTGCTAGTGCGGTTTGGGGACAGGGGAATTCACCCCTCCACTTT	CSASAVWGQGNSPLHF
TRBV15	-	TRBJ2-3	-	TGTGCCACCGGGGCGGTCAGGACCCCAGATACGCAGTATTTT	CATGAVRTPDTQYF
TRBV20-1	many	TRBJ1-2	-	TGCAGTGCGGGGAAGGGCATGGAACAATATGGCTACACCTTC	CSAGKGMEQYGYTF
TRBV20-1	-	TRBJ2-7	-	TGCAGTGCTCTCCGGGGGCAGGGATCCTACGAGCAGTACTTC	CSALRGQGSYEQYF
TRBV12-3/TRBV12-4	many	TRBJ2-1	-	TGTGCCAGCAGTTTGCGGCGGAGCTCCTACAATGAGCAGTTCTTC	CASSLRRSSYNEQFF
TRBV20-1	-	TRBJ2-5	TRBD2	TGCAGTGCTAATGGACTAGCGGAACTGCGACGGGAGGAGACCCAGTACTTC	CSANGLAELRREETQYF
TRBV7-2	few	TRBJ2-7	-	TGTGCCAGCAGCCCCAGGGCCTTGACCTACGAGCAGTACTTC	CASSPRALTYEQYF